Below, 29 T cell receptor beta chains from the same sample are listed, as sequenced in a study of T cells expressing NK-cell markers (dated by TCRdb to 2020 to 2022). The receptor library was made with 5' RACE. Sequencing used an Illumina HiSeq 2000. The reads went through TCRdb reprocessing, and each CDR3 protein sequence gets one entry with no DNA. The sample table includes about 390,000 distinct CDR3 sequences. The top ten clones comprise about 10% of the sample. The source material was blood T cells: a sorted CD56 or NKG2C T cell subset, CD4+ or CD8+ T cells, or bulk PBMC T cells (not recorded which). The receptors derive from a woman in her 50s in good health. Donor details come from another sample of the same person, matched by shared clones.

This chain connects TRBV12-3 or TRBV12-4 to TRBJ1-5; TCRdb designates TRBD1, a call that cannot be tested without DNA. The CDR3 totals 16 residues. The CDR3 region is CASRRDDRGNGQPQHF.

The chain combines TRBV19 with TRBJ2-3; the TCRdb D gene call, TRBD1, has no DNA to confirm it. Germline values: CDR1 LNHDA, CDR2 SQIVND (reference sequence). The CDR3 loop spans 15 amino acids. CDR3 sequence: CASSTIPGPTDTQYF.

CDR3 sequence reads: CASSLVAGGGNTGELFF. The V call is TRBV5-1, the J call TRBJ2-2; the D call from TCRdb, TRBD1, cannot be confirmed without DNA. Germline CDR1 reads SGHRS; CDR2 reads YFSETQ. There are 17 residues in the CDR3.

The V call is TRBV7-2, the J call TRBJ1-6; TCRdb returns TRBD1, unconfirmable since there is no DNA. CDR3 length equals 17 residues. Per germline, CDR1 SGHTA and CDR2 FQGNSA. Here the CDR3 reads CASSPQGGGVLNSPLHF.

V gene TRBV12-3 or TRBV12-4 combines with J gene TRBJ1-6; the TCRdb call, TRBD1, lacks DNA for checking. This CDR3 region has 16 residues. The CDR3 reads CASSLAKGDRRWWLHF.

CDR3 in amino acids: CSVEVGTFNNEQFF. The chain combines TRBV29-1 with TRBJ2-1. Germline V gene lookup returns CDR1 SQVTM and CDR2 ANQGSEA. CDR3 length: 14 residues.

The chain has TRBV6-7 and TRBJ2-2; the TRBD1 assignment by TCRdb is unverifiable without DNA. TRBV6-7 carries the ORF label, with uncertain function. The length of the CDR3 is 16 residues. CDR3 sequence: CASSLGGTGFPGELFF.

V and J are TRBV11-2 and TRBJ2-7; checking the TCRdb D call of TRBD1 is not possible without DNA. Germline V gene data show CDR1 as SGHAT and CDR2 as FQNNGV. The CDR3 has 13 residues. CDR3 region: CASTGDTSYEQYF.

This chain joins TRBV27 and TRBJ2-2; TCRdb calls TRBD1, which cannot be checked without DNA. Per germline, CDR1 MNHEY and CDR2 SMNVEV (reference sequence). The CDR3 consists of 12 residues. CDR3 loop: CASCTGSGELFF.

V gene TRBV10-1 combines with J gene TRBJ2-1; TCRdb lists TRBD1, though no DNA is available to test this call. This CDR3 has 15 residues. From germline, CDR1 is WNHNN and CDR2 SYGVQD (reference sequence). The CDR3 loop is CASSESPGLPGHRFF.

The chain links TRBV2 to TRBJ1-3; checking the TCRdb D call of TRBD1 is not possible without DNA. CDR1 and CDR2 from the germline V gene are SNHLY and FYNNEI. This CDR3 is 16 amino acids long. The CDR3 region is CASSAREGLSGNTIYF.

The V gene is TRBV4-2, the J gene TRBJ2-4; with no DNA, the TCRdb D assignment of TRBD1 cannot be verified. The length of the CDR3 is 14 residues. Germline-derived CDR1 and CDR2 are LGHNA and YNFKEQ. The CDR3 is CASNPTGTDNIQYF.

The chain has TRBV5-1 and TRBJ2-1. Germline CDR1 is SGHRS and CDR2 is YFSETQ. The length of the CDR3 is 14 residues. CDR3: CASSFSSYYNEQFF.

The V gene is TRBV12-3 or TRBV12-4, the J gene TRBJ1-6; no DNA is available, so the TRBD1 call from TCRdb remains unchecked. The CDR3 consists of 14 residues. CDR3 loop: CASSLRGGNSPLHF.

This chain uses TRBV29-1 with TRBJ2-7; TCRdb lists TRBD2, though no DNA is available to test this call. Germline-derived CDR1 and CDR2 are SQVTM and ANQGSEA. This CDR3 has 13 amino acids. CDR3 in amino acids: CSVEREAGSEQYF.

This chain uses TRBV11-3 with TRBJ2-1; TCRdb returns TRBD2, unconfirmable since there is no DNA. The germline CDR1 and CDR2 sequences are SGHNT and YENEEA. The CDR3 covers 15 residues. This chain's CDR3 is CASSLGEYPHNEQFF.

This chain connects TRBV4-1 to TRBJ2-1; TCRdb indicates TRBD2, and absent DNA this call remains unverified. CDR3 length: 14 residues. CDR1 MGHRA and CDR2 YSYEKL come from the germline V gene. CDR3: CASSLGLAGGRQFF.

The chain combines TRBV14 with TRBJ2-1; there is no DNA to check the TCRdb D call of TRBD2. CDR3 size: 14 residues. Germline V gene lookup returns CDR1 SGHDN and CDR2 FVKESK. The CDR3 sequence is CASSRAGGGNEQFF.

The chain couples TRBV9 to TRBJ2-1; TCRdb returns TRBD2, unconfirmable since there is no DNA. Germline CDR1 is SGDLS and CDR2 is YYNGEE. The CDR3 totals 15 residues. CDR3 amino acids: CASSVEAGGLNEQFF.

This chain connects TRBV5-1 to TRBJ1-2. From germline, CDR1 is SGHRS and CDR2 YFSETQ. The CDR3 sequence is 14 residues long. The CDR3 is CASSSGDDPPGYTF.

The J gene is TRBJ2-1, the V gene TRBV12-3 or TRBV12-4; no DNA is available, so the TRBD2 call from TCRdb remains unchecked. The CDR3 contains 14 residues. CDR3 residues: CASSLWDEGNEQFF.

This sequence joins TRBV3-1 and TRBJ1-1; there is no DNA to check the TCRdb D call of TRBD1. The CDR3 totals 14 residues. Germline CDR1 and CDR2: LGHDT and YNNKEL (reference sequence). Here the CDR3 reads CASSPTRGFTEAFF.

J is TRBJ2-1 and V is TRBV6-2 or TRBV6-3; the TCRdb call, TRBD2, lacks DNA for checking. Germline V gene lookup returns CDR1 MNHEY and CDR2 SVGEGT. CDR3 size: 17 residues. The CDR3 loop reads CASSIPRLAGAAGEQFF.

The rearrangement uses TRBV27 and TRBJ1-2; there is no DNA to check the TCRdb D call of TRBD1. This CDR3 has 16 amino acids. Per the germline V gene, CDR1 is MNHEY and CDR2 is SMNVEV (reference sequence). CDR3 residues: CASSFSRTETYYGYTF.

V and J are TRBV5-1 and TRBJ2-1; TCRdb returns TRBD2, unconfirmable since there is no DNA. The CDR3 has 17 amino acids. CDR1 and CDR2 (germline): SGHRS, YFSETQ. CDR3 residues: CASSLTLQGGSLDEQFF. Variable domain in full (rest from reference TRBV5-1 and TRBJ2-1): KAGVTQTPRYLIKTRGQQVTLSCSPISGHRSVSWYQQTPGQGLQFLFEYFSETQRNKGNFPGRFSGRQFSNSRSEMNVSTLELGDSALYLCASSLTLQGGSLDEQFFGPGTRLTVL.

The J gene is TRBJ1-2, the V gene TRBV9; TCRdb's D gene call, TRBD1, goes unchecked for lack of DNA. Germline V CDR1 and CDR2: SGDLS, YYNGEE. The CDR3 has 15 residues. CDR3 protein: CASSVLGGSSYGYTF.

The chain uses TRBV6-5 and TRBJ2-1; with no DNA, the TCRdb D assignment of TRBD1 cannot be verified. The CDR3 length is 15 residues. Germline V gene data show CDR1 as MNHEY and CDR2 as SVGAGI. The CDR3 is CASSYDRDPYNEQFF.

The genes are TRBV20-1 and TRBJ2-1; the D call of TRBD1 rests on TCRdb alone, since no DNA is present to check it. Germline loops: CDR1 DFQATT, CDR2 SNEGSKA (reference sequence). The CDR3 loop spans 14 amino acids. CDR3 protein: CSAIPGPGRNEQFF.

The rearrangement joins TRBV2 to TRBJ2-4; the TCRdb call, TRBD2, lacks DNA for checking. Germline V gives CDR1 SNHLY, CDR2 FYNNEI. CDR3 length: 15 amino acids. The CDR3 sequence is CASSASGRDGNIQYF. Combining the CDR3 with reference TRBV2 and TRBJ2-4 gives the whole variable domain EPEVTQTPSHQVTQMGQEVILRCVPISNHLYFYWYRQILGQKVEFLVSFYNNEISEKSEIFDDQFSVERPDGSNFTLKIRSTKLEDSAMYFCASSASGRDGNIQYFGAGTRLSVL.